One T cell receptor beta chain is described in this entry. Its antigen is not identified. The data were taken from a study of blood T cells in healthy people across ages. In the study overall: Template switching captured about one barcoded beta molecule per two T cells. Points from the study as a whole: Higher diversity and more naive CD4+ cells were features of long-lived donors, compared to aged donors. Across samples, TCR beta diversity tracked strongly with naive T cell percentage.

PCR was performed a second time for about 6 to 11 cycles using a sample-barcoded 5' primer and a J-beta primer mix. The template-switch adaptor was a 5' adaptor with 12 random nucleotides. It tagged each cDNA molecule. Each CDR3 protein is one row after TCRdb ran MiXCR on the 5' RACE reads. The table records 700,000 to 950,000 distinct CDR3 sequences, over 45% of them present only once. This CDR3 comprises 13 residues. V lost 10 bases, J lost 1 base, and 12 bases lay in between. The specimen was blood. The rearrangement joins TRBV12-3 or TRBV12-4 to TRBJ2-3; tentatively, D is TRBD1 or TRBD2 (5 bases each). The sequence was collected from a man aged 25 to 40 in good health. The CDR3 is CAIPGSGTDTQYF. The CDR3 DNA is TGTGCCATCCCAGGGAGCGGCACAGATACGCAGTATTTT.